One sample yielded the 4 T cell receptor beta chains listed below, sequenced in a study of immune heterogeneity within non-small cell lung tumors. The authors amplified TCR beta CDR3 by multiplex PCR with 32 V and 13 J primers. A single record per CDR3 protein comes from TCRdb applying MiXCR to the multiplex PCR reads. The table has roughly 15,000 distinct CDR3 sequences, roughly 29% seen once. With about 570 ng used per sample, the template was genomic DNA from bulk tumor. Multiple biopsies spaced far apart were taken from each primary tumor during surgery. Untreated, newly diagnosed non-small cell lung cancer patients underwent curative surgery. Sequencing used lung tumor tissue. The source of these receptors is a woman aged 45-60 years with non-small cell lung cancer.

The chain employs TRBV5-4 and TRBJ2-7; the match to TRBD2 covers 7 bases. The length of the CDR3 is 15 residues. Germline V lookup: CDR1 SGHNT, CDR2 YYREEE (reference sequence). The J segment lost 0 bases and the V segment lost 4 bases, leaving 7 bases of the junction unmatched. CDR3 in DNA: TGTGCCAGCAGCCCGTGGGGAGGGAGCTCCTACGAGCAGTACTTC. As protein: CASSPWGGSSYEQYF.

This chain connects TRBV18 to TRBJ2-3, with 8 bases lining up with TRBD2. CDR3 length equals 15 residues. Unmatched junction bases numbered 8, after V lost 3 bases and J lost 6 bases. The germline V gene encodes CDR1 KGHSH and CDR2 LQKENI. The CDR3 DNA is TGTGCCAGCTCACCGGGACTAGTAATCCAGGATACGCAGTATTTT. Translating it yields CASSPGLVIQDTQYF.

The chain carries TRBV28 and TRBJ1-1; D remains unclear. The CDR3 is 16 amino acids. The V end lost 1 base, the J end lost 1 base, and 13 bases lay between the germline ends. Germline V lookup: CDR1 MDHEN, CDR2 SYDVKM. The CDR3 DNA is TGTGCCAGCAGTTTATTTCTGAGAGGCAGGAACACTGAAGCTTTCTTT. Amino acid sequence: CASSLFLRGRNTEAFF.

By sample fraction, this clonotype is medium-sized. The chain joins TRBV5-1 to TRBJ1-6, with D perhaps matching TRBD1 (5 bases). The CDR3 is made up of 14 amino acids. The ends were cut back, 0 bases at V and 5 bases at J, with 6 bases in the middle. The V gene's germline CDR1 is SGHRS and CDR2 YFSETQ. As DNA, the CDR3 is TGCGCCAGCAGCTTGGTGGGGGATAATTCACCCCTCCACTTT. It translates to CASSLVGDNSPLHF. Complete variable domain (other parts from reference TRBV5-1 and TRBJ1-6): KAGVTQTPRYLIKTRGQQVTLSCSPISGHRSVSWYQQTPGQGLQFLFEYFSETQRNKGNFPGRFSGRQFSNSRSEMNVSTLELGDSALYLCASSLVGDNSPLHFGNGTRLTVT.